This T cell receptor (beta chain) was recovered during a study of blood T cells in healthy people across ages. Study outcomes and limitations: In long-lived donors, naive CD4+ cell counts and diversity exceeded those of aged donors.

A sample-barcoded 5' primer and a J-beta primer mix were used in a second PCR of roughly 6 to 11 cycles. TCRdb independently ran MiXCR on the 5' RACE reads; one entry per CDR3 protein. The sample lists roughly 1,700,000 distinct CDR3 sequences; about 28% were seen once. This clonotype has only a few counts. Its target is unknown. The CDR3 is made up of 15 amino acids. V dropped 8 bases and J dropped 7; count of bases not matched to a gene: 13. The germline gives CDR1 SQVTM, CDR2 ANQGSEA. The rearrangement uses TRBV29-1 and TRBJ2-1; 11 bases map to TRBD2. The TCR was taken from a woman in her 30s in good health. The specimen sequenced was blood. This CDR3 is CSLEYVAGGINEQFF. The CDR3 coding sequence is TGCAGCCTCGAGTACGTAGCGGGAGGGATTAATGAGCAGTTCTTC.